This T cell receptor beta chain was recorded in a study of T cells in Graves' hyperthyroidism and ophthalmopathy. Recently diagnosed hyperthyroidism of less than 2 months' duration affected patients aged 18 to 65. Concerning this clonotype itself: Its antigen remains unidentified.

General observations from the study: Most thyroid clonotypes that were expanded above 0.001 also turned up in blood.

Amplification targeted TCR beta CDR3 regions from RNA transcripts. With the HTBI primer set, the TCR CDR3 went through a first round of RT-PCR. TCRdb re-called the multiplex PCR reads with MiXCR, one entry per CDR3 protein. This sample has approximately 560,000 distinct CDR3 sequences; roughly 46% occur once, and the top ten carry roughly 8.2%. The CDR3 loop spans 14 amino acids. V dropped 10 bases and J dropped 6 bases, with 21 bases sitting between them. Germline loops: CDR1 SNHLY, CDR2 FYNNEI. Sequenced sample: peripheral blood or thyroid tissue (not recorded which). This receptor was taken from a woman under 30 with Graves' hyperthyroidism. The J gene is TRBJ2-5, the V gene TRBV2; a possible D gene is TRBD1 (5 bases). The CDR3 sequence is CATRAMAGRKTQYF. The CDR3 DNA is TGTGCCACCAGGGCTATGGCCGGTCGGAAGACCCAGTACTTC.